The present T cell receptor beta chain was sequenced within a study of blood T cell repertoires in COVID-19. CDR1 is PRHDT, CDR2 FYEKMQ, per germline (reference sequence). Trimming removed 5 bases from V and 15 bases from J, with 17 bases in between. The CDR3 loop spans 12 amino acids. Using immunoSEQ multiplex PCR, the repertoire was profiled, and TCRdb retains in-frame clones only, with some absent. Counted here are 120,000 to 150,000 clones, roughly 90% occurring once; the ten biggest clones make up around 1.6%. The chain links TRBV13 to TRBJ2-1; possible D gene TRBD2, 6 bases. Material: peripheral blood. The sequence was collected from a human donor in a cohort sampled during active COVID-19. Here the CDR3 reads CASSEGLGEMFF. CDR3 bases: TGTGCCAGCAGCGAGGGACTGGGAGAAATGTTCTTC.